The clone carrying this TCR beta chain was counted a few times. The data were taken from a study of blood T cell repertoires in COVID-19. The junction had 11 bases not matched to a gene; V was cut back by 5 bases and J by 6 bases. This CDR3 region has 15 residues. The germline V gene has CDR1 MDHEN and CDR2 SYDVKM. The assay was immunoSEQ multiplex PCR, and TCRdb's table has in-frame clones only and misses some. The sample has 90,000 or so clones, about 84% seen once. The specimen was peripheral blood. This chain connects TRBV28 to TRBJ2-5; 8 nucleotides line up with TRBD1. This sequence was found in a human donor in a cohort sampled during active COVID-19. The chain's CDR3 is CASSPGQGIKQTQYF. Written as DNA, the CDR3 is TGTGCCAGCAGTCCCGGACAGGGAATTAAACAGACCCAGTACTTC.